This T cell receptor (beta chain) derives from a study of T-cell memory formation after mild COVID-19. Study-level findings and limits: Mainly in CM and EM were contracting CD4+ clones; CD8+ were in EMRA.

The CDR3 runs 15 residues. V trimming: 6 bases; J trimming: 5 bases; junction bases outside the gene matches: 4. The sample holds many counts of this clonotype. Its antigen remains unidentified. MiXCR, applied by TCRdb to the 5' RACE reads, yields one record per CDR3 protein. The sample has about half a million distinct CDR3 sequences; 18% are singletons. The sample consisted of PBMCs or a T cell subset sorted from them (not recorded which). The sequence was collected from an adult woman who had mild COVID-19 (a few samples of this study predate the infection). Cell type and time point are not known. The V and J genes are TRBV12-3 or TRBV12-4 and TRBJ2-5; 15 positions match TRBD2. CDR3 nucleotides: TGTGCCAGCAGCTTGGGACTAGCGGGGGGCGAGACCCAGTACTTC. Its translation is CASSLGLAGGETQYF.